The 2 T cell receptor beta chains below come from one sample, sequenced in a study of T cells after yellow fever vaccination. TCRdb analysed the 5' RACE reads with MiXCR anew, one entry per CDR3 protein. This sample carries more than 20,000 distinct CDR3 sequences, 4.5% to 7% of them seen once, and the ten largest clones take roughly 12%. The sample was PBMCs, either bulk or a sorted T-cell subset (CD4+, CD8+, memory, or dextramer-sorted; not recorded which), taken 15 days after the yellow fever booster vaccination. These receptors came from a man younger than 40 who received the YFV17D yellow fever vaccine.

This clonotype occurred many times. The chain recombines TRBV6-5 with TRBJ2-1, with 9 bases that match TRBD1. Trimming at V came to 7 bases and at J to 7 bases, leaving 14 bases not matched to a gene. The CDR3 loop spans 16 amino acids. Germline values: CDR1 MNHEY, CDR2 SVGAGI. The CDR3 reads CASTAIRDRALNEQFF. CDR3 coding DNA: TGTGCCAGCACCGCTATACGGGACAGGGCACTAAATGAGCAGTTCTTC.

This clonotype was observed at least ten times. V usage is TRBV7-9 and J usage is TRBJ1-1; D uncertain. Looked up from germline, CDR1 is SEHNR and CDR2 is FQNEAQ (reference sequence). Trimming removed 3 bases from V and 4 bases from J, with 12 bases in between. CDR3 size: 14 residues. The CDR3 DNA is TGTGCCAGCAGCTTCGGGAAGATGGGCACTGAAGCTTTCTTT. It yields the protein CASSFGKMGTEAFF. Together with reference TRBV7-9 and TRBJ1-1, the CDR3 gives the full variable domain: DTGVSQNPRHKITKRGQNVTFRCDPISEHNRLYWYRQTLGQGPEFLTYFQNEAQLEKSRLLSDRFSAERPKGSFSTLEIQRTEQGDSAMYLCASSFGKMGTEAFFGQGTRLTVV.